Each of the 24 T cell receptor beta chains below was sequenced from the same sample in a study of blood T cell repertoires in COVID-19. TCRdb's copy holds only in-frame clones and misses some; the assay was immunoSEQ multiplex PCR. The data hold more than 55,000 clones, with around three quarters observed a single time. Sequences were obtained from peripheral blood. The receptors derive from a human donor in a cohort sampled during active COVID-19.

The chain couples TRBV19 to TRBJ1-6; 8 positions match TRBD1. Germline V gene data show CDR1 as LNHDA and CDR2 as SQIVND (reference sequence). Unmatched junction bases numbered 8, after V lost 0 bases and J lost 7 bases. The CDR3 consists of 17 residues. In DNA form, the CDR3 reads TGTGCCAGTAGTATAGATTGGACAGGGTCGGCGAATTCACCCCTCCACTTT. This gives the protein CASSIDWTGSANSPLHF.

V usage is TRBV5-1 and J usage is TRBJ1-2; D unclear. Germline CDR1 SGHRS, CDR2 YFSETQ. Trimming pared 0 bases from V and 7 bases from J, leaving 13 bases between. The CDR3 length is 14 residues. CDR3 sequence reads: CASSLAPEGSGYTF. The CDR3 DNA is TGCGCCAGCAGCTTGGCACCAGAGGGTTCTGGCTACACCTTC.

This chain links TRBV5-6 with TRBJ2-1, with D perhaps matching TRBD1 (5 bases). CDR3 length equals 16 residues. V dropped 1 base and J dropped 0 bases, with 11 bases sitting between them. Germline assignment: CDR1 SGHDT and CDR2 YYEEEE. The CDR3 region is CASSLRGRSSYNEQFF. The CDR3 DNA reads TGTGCCAGCAGCTTGAGGGGCCGGAGCTCCTACAATGAGCAGTTCTTC.

The CDR3 DNA follows: TGTGCCAGCAGTCCCCCCGGGACTAGCCACTACGAGCAGTACTTC. Translation: CASSPPGTSHYEQYF. The chain joins TRBV28 to TRBJ2-7, with 9 bases that match TRBD2. The trim removed 5 bases at V and 3 bases at J, leaving 8 bases unmatched. The CDR3 extends over 15 amino acids. Germline loops: CDR1 MDHEN, CDR2 SYDVKM.

This clone was seen only a few times. The chain uses TRBV5-1 and TRBJ1-1; D gene ambiguous. Germline CDR1 SGHRS, CDR2 YFSETQ. There are 13 residues in the CDR3. The ends were cut back, 5 bases at V and 1 base at J, with 9 bases in the middle. DNA for the CDR3: TGCGCCAGCAGGGGCGACGGGAACACTGAAGCTTTCTTT. Translated, it gives CASRGDGNTEAFF.

The rearrangement links TRBV7-2 to TRBJ1-5, with D uncertain. Looked up from germline, CDR1 is SGHTA and CDR2 is FQGNSA. V lost 1 base, J lost 7 bases, and 11 bases lay in between. The CDR3 covers 14 residues. CDR3 loop: CASSLGLGSQPQHF. The CDR3 coding sequence is TGTGCCAGCAGCTTAGGTCTCGGGAGCCAGCCCCAGCATTTT.

This chain connects TRBV30 to TRBJ2-3, with 8 positions matching TRBD2. Germline CDR1 and CDR2: GTSNPN and SVGIG (reference sequence). The V gene end was trimmed by 7 bases and the J gene end by 4 bases; junction bases not matched to a gene: 10. The CDR3 contains 14 residues. CDR3 sequence: CASESGRDPDTQYF. CDR3 bases: TGTGCCTCGGAAAGCGGGAGAGACCCAGATACGCAGTATTTT.

The CDR3 nucleotides read TGCGCCAGCAGCCTGGGACAGGATTATGGCTACACCTTC. Residues: CASSLGQDYGYTF. The chain joins TRBV4-1 to TRBJ1-2; 8 nucleotides agree with TRBD1. This CDR3 spans 13 amino acids. V was pared by 4 bases and J by 5 bases, with 3 bases of the junction left unmatched. Germline loops: CDR1 MGHRA, CDR2 YSYEKL.

The rearrangement links TRBV4-1 to TRBJ2-7, with D maybe TRBD2 (6 bases). The germline gives CDR1 MGHRA, CDR2 YSYEKL. This CDR3 is built from 14 residues. The V end lost 4 bases, the J end lost 5 bases, and 15 bases lay between the germline ends. DNA for the CDR3: TGCGCCAGCAGCCTCAATCTAGCGCCCCACGAGCAGTACTTC. It codes for CASSLNLAPHEQYF.

The V and J genes are TRBV10-1 and TRBJ2-3; possible D gene TRBD2, 5 bases. There are 14 residues in the CDR3. Per germline, CDR1 WNHNN and CDR2 SYGVQD (reference sequence). V was trimmed by 6 bases and J by 6 bases, leaving 16 bases between them. The CDR3 coding sequence is TGCGCCAGCAGCCACGACACTACGGGGGATACGCAGTATTTT. Protein: CASSHDTTGDTQYF.

The CDR3 protein is CASRPSGGTPIGNQPQHF. CDR3 in DNA: TGTGCCAGTAGGCCGAGCGGGGGTACACCAATAGGCAATCAGCCCCAGCATTTT. The J gene is TRBJ1-5, the V gene TRBV19, with a possible D match to TRBD1 (5 bases). Trimming stripped 6 bases from V and 2 bases from J, with 23 bases between. Germline V CDR1 and CDR2: LNHDA, SQIVND (reference sequence). This CDR3 has 18 amino acids. The variable domain in full, completed from reference TRBV19 and TRBJ1-5, reads DGGITQSPKYLFRKEGQNVTLSCEQNLNHDAMYWYRQDPGQGLRLIYYSQIVNDFQKGDIAEGYSVSREKKESFPLTVTSAQKNPTAFYLCASRPSGGTPIGNQPQHFGDGTRLSIL.

The V and J genes are TRBV5-8 and TRBJ1-4; 8 positions match TRBD1. The CDR3 has 16 residues. V was pared by 2 bases and J by 8 bases, with 11 bases of the junction left unmatched. Germline V gene sequence: CDR1 SGHTS, CDR2 YDEGEE. CDR3 nucleotide sequence: TGTGCCAGCAGCTTCTCCGCCAGGGGGCGCCGCGAAAAACTGTTTTTT. It is translated as CASSFSARGRREKLFF.

This clone has only one observation. Here the CDR3 DNA reads TGTGCCAGCAGCTTCAGCGGTTTTAACACTGAAGCTTTCTTT. Amino acid sequence: CASSFSGFNTEAFF. The V and J genes are TRBV11-2 and TRBJ1-1, with unresolved D. There are 14 residues in the CDR3. Germline V gene sequence: CDR1 SGHAT, CDR2 FQNNGV. Trimming took off 3 bases at V and 2 bases at J, with 10 bases between the two ends. The variable domain in full, with the rest retrieved from reference TRBV11-2 and TRBJ1-1, is EAGVAQSPRYKIIEKRQSVAFWCNPISGHATLYWYQQILGQGPKLLIQFQNNGVVDDSQLPKDRFSAERLKGVDSTLKIQPAKLEDSAVYLCASSFSGFNTEAFFGQGTRLTVV.

The gene calls are TRBV5-6 and TRBJ2-2; D perhaps matches TRBD1 (5 bases). CDR3 size: 15 residues. V lost 0 bases, J lost 2 bases, and 8 bases lay in between. Germline CDR1 is SGHDT and CDR2 is YYEEEE. The CDR3 here is CASSLGQINTGELFF. CDR3 in DNA: TGTGCCAGCAGCTTGGGACAGATTAACACCGGGGAGCTGTTTTTT.

This clone was counted a few times. This chain joins TRBV9 and TRBJ1-4; 9 positions agree with TRBD1. V dropped 0 bases and J dropped 8; count of bases not matched to a gene: 2. Germline values: CDR1 SGDLS, CDR2 YYNGEE. The CDR3 runs to 14 residues. CDR3 DNA sequence: TGTGCCAGCAGCGTAGGACAGGGGGGAGAAAAACTGTTTTTT. Its translation: CASSVGQGGEKLFF.

V usage is TRBV30 and J usage is TRBJ2-7; 9 bases align to TRBD1. Trimming cost V 3 bases and J 6 bases; bases outside gene matches: 6. The CDR3 is made up of 13 amino acids. Germline V gene data show CDR1 as GTSNPN and CDR2 as SVGIG (reference sequence). CDR3 in DNA: TGTGCCTGGAGACAGGGGGCGGGCTCCGAGCAGTACTTC. It translates to CAWRQGAGSEQYF.

V and J are TRBV29-1 and TRBJ1-2; D is ambiguous. V gave up 3 bases and J gave up 7 bases, with 9 bases separating them. The CDR3 spans 11 residues. CDR1 is SQVTM and CDR2 is ANQGSEA in the germline V gene. The CDR3: CSVDSPGGYTF. The CDR3 DNA follows: TGCAGCGTTGATTCCCCCGGTGGCTACACCTTC.

The chain has TRBV7-9 and TRBJ1-2, with D perhaps matching TRBD1 (6 bases). This CDR3 contains 11 residues. The germline V gene has CDR1 SEHNR and CDR2 FQNEAQ (reference sequence). V was clipped by 3 bases and J by 8 bases, with 7 bases between them. The CDR3 region is CASSLDRGYTF. DNA for the CDR3: TGTGCCAGCAGCTTGGACAGAGGCTACACCTTC.

The V call is TRBV7-2, the J call TRBJ2-3; tentatively, D is TRBD2 (6 bases). The CDR3 covers 16 residues. V was pared by 1 base and J by 2 bases, with 13 bases between. Germline assignment: CDR1 SGHTA and CDR2 FQGNSA. The CDR3 loop is CASSLGFQRATDTQYF. CDR3 DNA sequence: TGTGCCAGCAGCTTAGGGTTCCAGCGGGCCACAGATACGCAGTATTTT.

The chain is built from TRBV6-5 and TRBJ1-2, with D tentatively TRBD1 (5 bases). V lost 5 bases and J 2 bases, leaving 9 bases between the germline ends. CDR3 length equals 13 residues. The germline CDR1 and CDR2 sequences are MNHEY and SVGAGI. The CDR3 DNA sequence: TGTGCCAGCAGTCAGACAGCGAACTATGGCTACACCTTC. This gives the protein CASSQTANYGYTF.

This sequence joins TRBV7-3 and TRBJ2-1; 8 bases align to TRBD2. The germline CDR1 and CDR2 sequences are SGHTA and FQGTGA. The CDR3 covers 15 residues. The trim removed 5 bases at V and 7 bases at J, leaving 10 bases unmatched. This CDR3 is CASSRAGTRPNEQFF. DNA of the CDR3: TGTGCCAGCAGCCGAGCCGGGACTAGGCCTAATGAGCAGTTCTTC.

V gene TRBV4-3 combines with J gene TRBJ2-2; weak D call: TRBD2 (5 bases). This CDR3 is 14 amino acids long. Trimming took off 8 bases at V and 0 bases at J, with 10 bases between the two ends. The germline gives CDR1 LGHNA, CDR2 YSLEER. CDR3 residues: CASSPSTNTGELFF. As DNA, the CDR3 is TGCGCCAGCTCCCCTAGCACGAACACCGGGGAGCTGTTTTTT.

The rearrangement links TRBV7-9 to TRBJ1-1; D perhaps matches TRBD1 (5 bases). Per germline, CDR1 SEHNR and CDR2 FQNEAQ (reference sequence). Trimming shortened V by 5 bases and J by 1 base, and 11 bases separated the two germline ends. CDR3 size: 14 residues. CDR3 bases: TGTGCCAGCAGCCCCCCTGGGGCGAACACTGAAGCTTTCTTT. Its protein product is CASSPPGANTEAFF.

Written as DNA, the CDR3 is TGTGCCAGCAGTCAACGACAGGGGATGAATGGCTACACCTTC. Amino acids: CASSQRQGMNGYTF. J is TRBJ1-2 and V is TRBV6-5; TRBD1 matches 8 bases. This CDR3 has 14 amino acids. V was pared by 5 bases and J by 6 bases, with 8 bases of the junction left unmatched. From germline, CDR1 is MNHEY and CDR2 SVGAGI.